Described below is a single T cell receptor beta chain sequence and its context. CD45RO-negative, CCR7-selected cells formed the naive CD8 fraction, which excluded terminally differentiated effector memory CD45RA+ cells. The sample is drawn from a study of shared clonotypes between healthy human individuals. Sequencing was performed with immunoSEQ multiplex PCR; in TCRdb, only in-frame clones are kept and a portion is missing. The sample has about 600,000 clones, 95% to 98% seen once. This clonotype was sampled from a man younger than 45 in good health. The sequenced sample consisted of naive CD8+ T cells sorted from blood.

The CDR3 nucleotides are TGTGCCAGCAAGGGAACCCACGAGCAGTACTTC. Translated: CASKGTHEQYF. The chain has TRBV2 and TRBJ2-7; D not resolved. Trimming stripped 7 bases from V and 5 bases from J, with 9 bases between. CDR1 and CDR2 (germline): SNHLY, FYNNEI. The CDR3 is 11 residues long.